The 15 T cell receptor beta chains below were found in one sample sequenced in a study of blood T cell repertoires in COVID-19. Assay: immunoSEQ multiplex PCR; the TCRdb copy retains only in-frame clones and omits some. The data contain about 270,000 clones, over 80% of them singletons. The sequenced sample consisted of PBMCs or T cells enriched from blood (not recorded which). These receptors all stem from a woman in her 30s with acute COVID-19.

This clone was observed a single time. The CDR3: CAHQGLFRELFF. The CDR3 nucleotides read TGTGCCCACCAGGGGCTGTTCAGGGAGCTGTTTTTT. The V and J genes are TRBV6-4 and TRBJ2-2; a possible D gene is TRBD1 (6 bases). The CDR3 has 12 amino acids. Germline-derived CDR1 and CDR2 are MRHNA and SNTAGT. V was cut by 11 bases and J by 9 bases, with 16 bases left in between.

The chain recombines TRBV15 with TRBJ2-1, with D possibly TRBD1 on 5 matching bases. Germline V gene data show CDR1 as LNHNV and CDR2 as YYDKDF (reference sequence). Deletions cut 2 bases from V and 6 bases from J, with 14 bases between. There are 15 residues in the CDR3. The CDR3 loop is CATSRQGGWVNEQFF. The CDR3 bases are TGTGCCACCAGCAGACAGGGCGGTTGGGTCAATGAGCAGTTCTTC.

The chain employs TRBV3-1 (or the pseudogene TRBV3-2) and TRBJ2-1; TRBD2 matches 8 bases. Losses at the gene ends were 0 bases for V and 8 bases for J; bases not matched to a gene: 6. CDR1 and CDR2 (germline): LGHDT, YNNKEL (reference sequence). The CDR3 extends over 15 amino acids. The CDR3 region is CASSQDEIAGYEQFF. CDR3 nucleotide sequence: TGTGCCAGCAGCCAAGATGAGATAGCGGGATATGAGCAGTTCTTC.

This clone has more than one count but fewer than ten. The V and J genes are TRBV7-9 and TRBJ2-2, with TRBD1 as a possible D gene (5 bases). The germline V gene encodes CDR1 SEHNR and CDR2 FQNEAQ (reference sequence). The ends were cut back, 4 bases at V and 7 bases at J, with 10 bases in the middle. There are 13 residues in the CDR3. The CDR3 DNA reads TGTGCCAGCAGCTCTCAGGGAAACGGGGAGCTGTTTTTT. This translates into CASSSQGNGELFF.

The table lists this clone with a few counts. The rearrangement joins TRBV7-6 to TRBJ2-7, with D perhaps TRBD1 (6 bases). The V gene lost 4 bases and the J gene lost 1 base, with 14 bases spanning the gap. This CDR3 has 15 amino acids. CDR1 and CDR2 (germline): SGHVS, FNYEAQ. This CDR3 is CASSSDPGQSYEQYF. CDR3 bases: TGTGCCAGCAGCTCCGACCCCGGACAGTCCTACGAGCAGTACTTC.

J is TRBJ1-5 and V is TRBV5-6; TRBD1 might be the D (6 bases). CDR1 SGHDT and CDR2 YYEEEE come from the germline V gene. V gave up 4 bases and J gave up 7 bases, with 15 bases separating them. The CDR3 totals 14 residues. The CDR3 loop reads CASSPGAGVQPQHF. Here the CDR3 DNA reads TGTGCCAGCAGCCCCGGGGCAGGGGTCCAGCCCCAGCATTTT.

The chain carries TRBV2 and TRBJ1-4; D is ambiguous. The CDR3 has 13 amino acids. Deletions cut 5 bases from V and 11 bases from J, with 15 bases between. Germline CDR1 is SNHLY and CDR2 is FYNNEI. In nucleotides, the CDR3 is TGTGCCAGCAGTCCCTCATTGGTGACTAAACTGTTTTTT. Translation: CASSPSLVTKLFF.

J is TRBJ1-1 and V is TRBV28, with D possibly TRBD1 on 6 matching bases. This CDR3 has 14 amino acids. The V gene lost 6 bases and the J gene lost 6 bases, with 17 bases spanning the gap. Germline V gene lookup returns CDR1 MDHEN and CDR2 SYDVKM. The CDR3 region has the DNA TGTGCCAGCAGAGAAACAGGGAGGGAGCCTGAAGCTTTCTTT. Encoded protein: CASRETGREPEAFF.

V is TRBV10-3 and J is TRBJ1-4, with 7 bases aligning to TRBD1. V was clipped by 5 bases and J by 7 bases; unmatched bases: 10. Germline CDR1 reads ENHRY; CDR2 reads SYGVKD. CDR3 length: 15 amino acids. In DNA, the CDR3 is TGTGCCATCAGTAAAGAAAGGGGGCTGGGTGAAAAACTGTTTTTT. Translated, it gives CAISKERGLGEKLFF.

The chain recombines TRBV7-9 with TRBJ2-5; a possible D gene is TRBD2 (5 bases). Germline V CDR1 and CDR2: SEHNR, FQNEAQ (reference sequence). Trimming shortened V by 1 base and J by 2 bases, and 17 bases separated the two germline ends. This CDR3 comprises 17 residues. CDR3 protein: CASSLGISGEGQETQYF. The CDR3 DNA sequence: TGTGCCAGCAGCTTAGGTATTTCGGGCGAGGGACAAGAGACCCAGTACTTC. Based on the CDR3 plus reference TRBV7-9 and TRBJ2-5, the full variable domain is DTGVSQNPRHKITKRGQNVTFRCDPISEHNRLYWYRQTLGQGPEFLTYFQNEAQLEKSRLLSDRFSAERPKGSFSTLEIQRTEQGDSAMYLCASSLGISGEGQETQYFGPGTRLLVL.

Here the CDR3 DNA reads TGTGCCAGCAGCGAGAGACAGGGGGCAAGCCAAGAGACCCAGTACTTC. Its protein product is CASSERQGASQETQYF. The V and J genes are TRBV9 and TRBJ2-5; 10 bases are shared with TRBD1. V gave up 3 bases and J gave up 1 base; unmatched junction bases: 6. This CDR3 contains 16 residues. The germline V gene encodes CDR1 SGDLS and CDR2 YYNGEE.

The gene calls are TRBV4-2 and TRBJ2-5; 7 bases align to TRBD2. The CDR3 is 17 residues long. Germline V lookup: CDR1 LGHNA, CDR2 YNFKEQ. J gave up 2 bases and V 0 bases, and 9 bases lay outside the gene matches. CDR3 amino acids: CASSQEFLAEIQETQYF. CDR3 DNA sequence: TGTGCCAGCAGCCAAGAATTCCTAGCGGAGATTCAAGAGACCCAGTACTTC.

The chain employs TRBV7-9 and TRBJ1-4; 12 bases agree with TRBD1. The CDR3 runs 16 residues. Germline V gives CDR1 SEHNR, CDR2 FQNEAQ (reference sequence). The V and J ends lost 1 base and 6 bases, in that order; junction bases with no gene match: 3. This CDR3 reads CASSLGDRGPDEKLFF. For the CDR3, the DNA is TGTGCCAGCAGCTTAGGGGACAGGGGGCCGGATGAAAAACTGTTTTTT.

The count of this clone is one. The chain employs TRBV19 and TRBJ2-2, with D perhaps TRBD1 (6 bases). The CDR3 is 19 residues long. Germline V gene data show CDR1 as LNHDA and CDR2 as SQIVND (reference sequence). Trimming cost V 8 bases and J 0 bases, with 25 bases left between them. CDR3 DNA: TGTGCCAGTTTACCATGGACAGACGATAGGTTTGCGAACACCGGGGAGCTGTTTTTT. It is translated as CASLPWTDDRFANTGELFF.

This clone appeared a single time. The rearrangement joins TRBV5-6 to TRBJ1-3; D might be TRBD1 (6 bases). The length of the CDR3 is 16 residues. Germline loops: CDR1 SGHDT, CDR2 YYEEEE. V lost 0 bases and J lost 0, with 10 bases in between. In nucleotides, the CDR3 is TGTGCCAGCAGCTTGGTGGGGGCGAGCTCTGGAAACACCATATATTTT. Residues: CASSLVGASSGNTIYF.